The T cell receptor beta chain described here comes from a study of T cell responses to AZD1222 COVID-19 vaccine. Sequencing used immunoSEQ multiplex PCR; TCRdb keeps in-frame clones, though not all of them. There are 150,000 to 200,000 clones in the sample; about 92% occur only once, and 0.9% lies in the top ten. CDR1 is LGHDT and CDR2 is YNNKEL in the germline V gene (reference sequence). The CDR3 contains 12 residues. V was shortened by 1 base and J by 7 bases, with 7 bases between the two germline ends. The receptor comes from an adult in good health. The input for sequencing was peripheral blood, taken on day 0 of AZD1222 vaccination. The rearrangement uses TRBV3-1 (or the pseudogene TRBV3-2) and TRBJ1-1; D is unresolved. The chain's CDR3 is CASSQVPREAFF. In DNA form, the CDR3 reads TGTGCCAGCAGCCAAGTCCCACGTGAAGCTTTCTTT.